The 21 T cell receptor beta chains below come from one sample, sequenced in a study of shared clonotypes between healthy human individuals. Only in-frame clones appear in the TCRdb table, and some are missing; sequencing was by immunoSEQ multiplex PCR. Counted here are about 2.3 million clones, 85% to 95% occurring once; the ten biggest clones make up more than 0.35%. The sequenced material came from naive CD4+ T cells from PBMCs. Stated subset: CD45RA+ positively selected. The receptors stem from a young man in good health. Some clones in this sample may be carry-over from other donors' samples.

The V gene is TRBV27, the J gene TRBJ2-7, with TRBD1 matching 8 bases. Germline CDR1 is MNHEY and CDR2 is SMNVEV (reference sequence). Trimming removed 5 bases from V and 5 bases from J; junction bases left unmatched: 8. The CDR3 has 14 amino acids. The CDR3 DNA sequence: TGTGCCAGCAGTCACCGGACAGGGATAGACGAGCAGTACTTC. This encodes CASSHRTGIDEQYF.

The chain employs TRBV28 and TRBJ1-5; 8 bases fit TRBD1. This CDR3 is built from 17 residues. J lost 0 bases, V lost 8 bases, and 12 bases had no gene match. Germline loops: CDR1 MDHEN, CDR2 SYDVKM. This chain's CDR3 is CASGISTGGYSNQPQHF. The CDR3 region has the DNA TGTGCCAGCGGGATATCAACAGGGGGATATAGCAATCAGCCCCAGCATTTT.

The V and J genes are TRBV10-3 and TRBJ2-5; D call uncertain. The CDR3 sequence is 13 residues long. From germline, CDR1 is ENHRY and CDR2 SYGVKD. V was shortened by 8 bases and J by 0 bases, with 10 bases between the two germline ends. In nucleotides, the CDR3 is TGTGCCATCTCCAGCAGGAACCAAGAGACCCAGTACTTC. It encodes CAISSRNQETQYF.

The chain joins TRBV18 to TRBJ1-3, with D perhaps matching TRBD1 (6 bases). The CDR3 sequence is 15 residues long. Looked up from germline, CDR1 is KGHSH and CDR2 is LQKENI. With 5 bases removed from V and 0 bases from J, the gap between germline ends came to 11 bases. The CDR3 sequence is CASSSTGHSGNTIYF. In DNA form, the CDR3 reads TGTGCCAGCTCATCGACAGGACACTCTGGAAACACCATATATTTT.

The chain uses TRBV9 and TRBJ1-1, with D uncertain. The germline V and J ends were trimmed by 4 bases and 0 bases, with 10 bases remaining between them. This CDR3 comprises 14 residues. Per the germline V gene, CDR1 is SGDLS and CDR2 is YYNGEE. Here the CDR3 DNA reads TGTGCCAGCAGCAGGACGGGCATGAACACTGAAGCTTTCTTT. This translates into CASSRTGMNTEAFF.

The chain uses TRBV5-1 and TRBJ2-7; D gene uncertain. Germline assignment: CDR1 SGHRS and CDR2 YFSETQ. The CDR3 extends over 14 amino acids. Trimming took off 0 bases at V and 7 bases at J, with 14 bases between the two ends. The CDR3 spells CASSLAIPRREQYF. The DNA of the CDR3 is TGCGCCAGCAGCTTGGCCATCCCCCGTCGAGAGCAGTACTTC.

The chain uses TRBV5-5 and TRBJ2-3, with D tentatively TRBD1 or TRBD2 (5 bases each). CDR3 size: 18 residues. CDR1 and CDR2 from the germline V gene are SGHKS and YYEKEE (reference sequence). V was shortened by 2 bases and J by 6 bases, with 25 bases between the two germline ends. The CDR3 nucleotides are TGTGCCAGCAGCTTTCCCCCGGGGCAGGGCCCGTACGGGGATACGCAGTATTTT. Residues: CASSFPPGQGPYGDTQYF.

J is TRBJ1-5 and V is TRBV28; D perhaps matches TRBD1 (6 bases). From germline, CDR1 is MDHEN and CDR2 SYDVKM. V shed 4 bases and J shed 7 bases, with 14 bases lying between them. The CDR3 covers 14 residues. CDR3 in DNA: TGTGCCAGCAGTTCAACATCCGACAGGCAGCCCCAGCATTTT. Encoded protein: CASSSTSDRQPQHF.

The chain employs TRBV30 and TRBJ2-1; D might be TRBD1 (6 bases). V gave up 2 bases and J gave up 10 bases, with 9 bases separating them. Per germline, CDR1 GTSNPN and CDR2 SVGIG (reference sequence). The CDR3 has 11 residues. The CDR3 sequence is CAWSSGTEQFF. CDR3 DNA: TGTGCCTGGAGTTCCGGGACAGAGCAGTTCTTC. The full variable domain, its missing parts supplied by reference TRBV30 and TRBJ2-1, is SQTIHQWPATLVQPVGSPLSLECTVEGTSNPNLYWYRQAAGRGLQLLFYSVGIGQISSEVPQNLSASRPQDRQFILSSKKLLLSDSGFYLCAWSSGTEQFFGPGTRLTVL.

This chain links TRBV5-1 with TRBJ2-7; 8 bases match TRBD2. CDR3 length: 18 residues. CDR1 SGHRS and CDR2 YFSETQ come from the germline V gene. Unmatched junction bases numbered 13, after V lost 0 bases and J lost 2 bases. The CDR3 sequence: CASSLAISGTRSPYEQYF. The CDR3 nucleotides are TGCGCCAGCAGCTTGGCCATTTCCGGGACTAGGAGTCCCTACGAGCAGTACTTC.

V and J are TRBV4-1 and TRBJ2-4, with 15 bases identical to TRBD2. Germline values: CDR1 MGHRA, CDR2 YSYEKL. V lost 1 base, J lost 1 base, and 8 bases stayed unmatched. The CDR3 runs 20 residues. The CDR3 protein is CASSQASGLAGGVAKNIQYF. For the CDR3, the DNA is TGCGCCAGCAGCCAAGCATCGGGACTAGCGGGAGGTGTGGCCAAAAACATTCAGTACTTC.

This chain uses TRBV27 with TRBJ2-5, with 7 nucleotides matching TRBD2. J gave up 4 bases and V 5 bases, and 19 bases lay outside the gene matches. CDR1 and CDR2 (germline): MNHEY, SMNVEV (reference sequence). This CDR3 has 18 amino acids. Here the CDR3 reads CASSRVSGGSLLRETQYF. CDR3 nucleotides: TGTGCCAGCAGTCGGGTCTCGGGAGGTAGTCTATTAAGAGAGACCCAGTACTTC.

This clone occurred once. The genes are TRBV2 and TRBJ2-1; D not resolved. This CDR3 contains 12 residues. The V end was cut by 1 base, the J end by 9 bases, with 7 bases between. Germline V gene data show CDR1 as SNHLY and CDR2 as FYNNEI. CDR3 region: CASSEDGPEQFF. The CDR3, as DNA: TGTGCCAGCAGTGAAGACGGTCCTGAGCAGTTCTTC.

Here the CDR3 reads CASSRRHDRVDTGELFF. The CDR3, as DNA: TGCGCCAGCAGCCGCCGACACGACAGGGTCGACACCGGGGAGCTGTTTTTT. The chain links TRBV4-1 to TRBJ2-2; TRBD1 aligns across 7 bases. With V trimmed by 4 bases and J by 3 bases, 11 bases remained unmatched. In germline, CDR1 is MGHRA, CDR2 YSYEKL. CDR3 length: 17 residues.

Comment on this clone: The sample holds other DNA sequences that translate to the same CDR3. The V gene is TRBV5-4, the J gene TRBJ2-1; TRBD1 matches at 8 bases. Looked up from germline, CDR1 is SGHNT and CDR2 is YYREEE (reference sequence). J gave up 2 bases and V 2 bases, and 3 bases lay outside the gene matches. The CDR3 sequence is 15 residues long. For the CDR3, the DNA is TGTGCCAGCAGCTTAGGACAGGGAACCTACAATGAGCAGTTCTTC. This translates into CASSLGQGTYNEQFF.

V and J are TRBV19 and TRBJ2-7; 14 nucleotides line up with TRBD2. Germline lookup yields CDR1 LNHDA and CDR2 SQIVND (reference sequence). Trimming took 10 bases from V and 4 from J; bases not matched to a gene: 6. The length of the CDR3 is 14 residues. CDR3 protein: CATRLAGGPYEQYF. CDR3 DNA: TGTGCCACCCGACTAGCGGGAGGGCCATACGAGCAGTACTTC.

The chain couples TRBV28 to TRBJ1-2, with D possibly TRBD1 on 5 matching bases. Germline-derived CDR1 and CDR2 are MDHEN and SYDVKM. V was clipped by 5 bases and J by 0 bases, with 13 bases between them. There are 15 residues in the CDR3. CDR3 sequence reads: CASSVGTGANYGYTF. The CDR3 nucleotides read TGTGCCAGCAGTGTAGGGACGGGAGCTAACTATGGCTACACCTTC.

This clone turned up a few times. V is TRBV30 and J is TRBJ1-1, with D maybe TRBD1 (5 bases). CDR3 length equals 15 residues. V was trimmed by 0 bases and J by 8 bases, leaving 19 bases between them. CDR1 and CDR2 from the germline V gene are GTSNPN and SVGIG (reference sequence). The CDR3 DNA is TGTGCCTGGAGTGTACTTTTAGGGGATGCTCGGGAAGCTTTCTTT. It translates to CAWSVLLGDAREAFF.

This clone was observed once. The CDR3 protein is CASSLRDSSSGYTF. In DNA form, the CDR3 reads TGTGCCAGCAGTTTACGGGACAGCTCTTCGGGCTACACCTTC. The rearrangement links TRBV28 to TRBJ1-2, with 7 bases lining up with TRBD1. V lost 2 bases, J lost 8 bases, and 8 bases stayed unmatched. CDR1 and CDR2 from the germline V gene are MDHEN and SYDVKM. This CDR3 comprises 14 residues.

This clone was seen more than once but under ten times. This chain connects TRBV7-6 to TRBJ1-1, with TRBD1 matching 7 bases. The junction had 9 bases not matched to a gene; V was cut back by 6 bases and J by 5 bases. CDR1 SGHVS and CDR2 FNYEAQ come from the germline V gene. This CDR3 region has 14 residues. CDR3 region: CASRAAYRGTEAFF. The CDR3 DNA sequence: TGTGCCAGCAGAGCCGCATACAGGGGAACTGAAGCTTTCTTT.

V and J are TRBV28 and TRBJ2-7; D unresolved. Trimming took off 6 bases at V and 5 bases at J, with 17 bases between the two ends. Per germline, CDR1 MDHEN and CDR2 SYDVKM. The CDR3 contains 14 residues. For the CDR3, the DNA is TGTGCCAGCAGCCCGCCCACCGAACCAAACGAGCAGTACTTC. It translates to CASSPPTEPNEQYF. The complete variable domain, with remaining parts taken from reference TRBV28 and TRBJ2-7, reads DVKVTQSSRYLVKRTGEKVFLECVQDMDHENMFWYRQDPGLGLRLIYFSYDVKMKEKGDIPEGYSVSREKKERFSLILESASTNQTSMYLCASSPPTEPNEQYFGPGTRLTVT.